This TCR beta chain originates from a study of cytomegalovirus exposure and HLA in healthy donors. General observations from the study: For TCR beta chains, V- and J-gene trimming was later linked to a missense DCLRE1C variant. The sole available immune exposure information was CMV serostatus.

Donors sampled were nominally healthy, though unrecorded immune exposures were likely. Notes on this clone: Its matching antigen is unknown.

The PCR ran on 60 Vbeta and 13 Jbeta primers. Using immunoSEQ multiplex PCR, the repertoire was profiled, and TCRdb retains in-frame clones only, with some absent. The sample carries approximately 35,000 clones, around 70% recorded once. The specimen was PBMCs. This clonotype was obtained from a man in his forties in good health and CMV-seropositive.

This chain's CDR3 is CASSKQGGGSPLHF. CDR3 nucleotide sequence: TGTGCCAGCAGTAAACAGGGAGGGGGTTCACCCCTCCACTTT. This sequence joins TRBV28 and TRBJ1-6; tentatively, D is TRBD1 (6 bases). Germline assignment: CDR1 MDHEN and CDR2 SYDVKM. V dropped 5 bases and J dropped 9 bases, with 14 bases sitting between them. The CDR3 extends over 14 amino acids.